A selection of T cell receptor beta chains follows, all from one sample in a study of cytomegalovirus exposure and HLA in healthy donors. The data were produced by immunoSEQ multiplex PCR, yet TCRdb's version contains in-frame clones alone and is incomplete. The sample has approximately 120,000 clones; 85% are singletons. Specimen: PBMCs. Every receptor here comes from a woman in her 30s in good health and CMV-seropositive. Both conserved end residues are part of each CDR3. The order of the fields is V gene, clone size, J gene, D gene, CDR3 protein, CDR3 DNA. A D gene is named only where the DNA matches it firmly. Rows give clone size only sometimes, using once, few, many, or a class for an expanded clone.

>TRBV6-1|NA|TRBJ2-2|TRBD1
CATRQGATTGELFF
TGTGCCACCCGACAGGGGGCAACGACCGGGGAGCTGTTTTTT
>TRBV30|NA|TRBJ1-1|NA
CAWRPGNTEAFF
TGTGCCTGGAGGCCAGGGAACACTGAAGCTTTCTTT
>TRBV6-1|NA|TRBJ2-1|TRBD2
CASSEEDSGGYEQFF
TGTGCCAGCAGTGAAGAAGATAGCGGGGGGTACGAGCAGTTCTTC
>TRBV4-1|NA|TRBJ2-7|NA
CASSQAEGRSYEQYF
TGCGCCAGCAGCCAAGCCGAAGGGAGGTCCTACGAGCAGTACTTC
>TRBV5-1|few|TRBJ1-2|TRBD1
CASSSRTGVNYGYTF
TGCGCCAGCAGCTCCCGGACAGGTGTTAACTATGGCTACACCTTC
>TRBV11-3|NA|TRBJ2-1|TRBD1
CASRLFGTGHRTAEQFF
TGTGCCAGCAGATTATTCGGGACAGGGCACCGGACCGCTGAGCAGTTCTTC
>TRBV11-3|NA|TRBJ2-3|NA
CASSTPRQVSTDTQYF
TGTGCCAGCAGCACCCCTCGACAGGTCAGCACAGATACGCAGTATTTT
>TRBV28|NA|TRBJ1-2|NA
CASSFRGYGYTF
TGTGCCAGCAGTTTTCGAGGATATGGCTACACCTTC
>TRBV30|NA|TRBJ1-5|TRBD1
CAWSGGQGGQPQHF
TGTGCCTGGAGTGGGGGGCAGGGGGGACAGCCCCAGCATTTT
>TRBV6-1|NA|TRBJ1-3|NA
CASSESEGAGNTIYF
TGTGCCAGCAGTGAATCGGAGGGTGCGGGAAACACCATATATTTT
>TRBV7-9|NA|TRBJ2-1|TRBD2
CSSSLRFSGTNYNEQFF
TGTTCCAGCAGCTTAAGGTTTAGCGGGACAAACTACAATGAGCAGTTCTTC
>TRBV30|NA|TRBJ1-6|NA
CAWSLQGKTSLHF
TGTGCCTGGAGTCTTCAGGGGAAAACATCCCTCCACTTT
>TRBV7-9|NA|TRBJ2-7|NA
CASSFSAFVQGPYEQYF
TGTGCCAGCAGCTTCTCGGCGTTTGTACAGGGTCCCTACGAGCAGTACTTC
>TRBV6-5|NA|TRBJ1-3|NA
CASSRAAAGNTIYF
TGTGCCAGCAGTAGGGCAGCGGCCGGAAACACCATATATTTT
>TRBV14|NA|TRBJ2-1|NA
CASSQEGRRFSYNEQFF
TGTGCCAGCAGCCAAGAAGGTCGGAGGTTCTCCTACAATGAGCAGTTCTTC
>TRBV5-8|NA|TRBJ1-4|NA
CASSLVEDLFF
TGTGCCAGCAGCTTGGTGGAGGATCTGTTTTTT
>TRBV25-1|few|TRBJ2-7|NA
CASSESGRAYEQYF
TGTGCCAGCAGTGAATCCGGGAGAGCCTACGAGCAGTACTTC
>TRBV28|NA|TRBJ1-6|NA
CASRPGVYNSPLHF
TGTGCCAGCAGGCCGGGGGTCTATAATTCACCCCTCCACTTT
>TRBV28|once|TRBJ2-7|NA
CASSLNRNRRGPGYEQYF
TGTGCCAGCAGTTTAAACCGCAACCGACGCGGGCCGGGCTACGAGCAGTACTTC
>TRBV2|NA|TRBJ2-7|NA
CASREDAGRGGEQYF
TGTGCCAGCAGGGAGGATGCGGGTAGGGGGGGCGAGCAGTACTTC
>TRBV2|NA|TRBJ2-7|NA
CASTEGTFYEQYF
TGTGCCAGCACCGAGGGCACGTTTTACGAGCAGTACTTC
>TRBV5-4|NA|TRBJ2-7|NA
CASSLQGTSYEQYF
TGTGCCAGCAGCTTACAGGGAACCAGCTACGAGCAGTACTTC
>TRBV5-1|NA|TRBJ1-2|NA
CASSLESAGEGGYTF
TGCGCCAGCAGCTTGGAAAGCGCAGGGGAAGGGGGCTACACCTTC
>TRBV7-2|NA|TRBJ2-1|TRBD2
CASSLSGRPLMRSFF
TGTGCCAGCAGTCTTAGCGGGAGGCCCCTGATGCGATCATTCTTC
>TRBV19|few|TRBJ2-2|TRBD1
CASSGDRGQTGELFF
TGTGCCAGTAGTGGAGACAGGGGGCAAACCGGGGAGCTGTTTTTT
>TRBV7-9|NA|TRBJ1-2|NA
CSSSPERFGYTF
TGTTCCAGCAGCCCGGAGAGGTTTGGCTACACCTTC
>TRBV7-2|NA|TRBJ2-1|TRBD1
CASSLTGQGQQFF
TGTGCCAGCAGCCTTACGGGACAGGGTCAGCAGTTCTTC
>TRBV28|NA|TRBJ2-7|TRBD2
CASSLSAGTGHEQYF
TGTGCCAGCAGTTTATCAGCGGGAACCGGTCACGAGCAGTACTTC
>TRBV6-6|NA|TRBJ2-3|TRBD1
CASSYGSRGQGDTQYF
TGTGCCAGCAGTTACGGTTCAAGGGGGCAGGGAGATACGCAGTATTTT
>TRBV18|NA|TRBJ1-4|TRBD1
CASSPQGANEKLFF
TGTGCCAGCTCACCACAGGGGGCGAATGAAAAACTGTTTTTT
>TRBV5-6|NA|TRBJ1-2|TRBD1
CASSRYDRANYGYTF
TGTGCCAGCAGCCGGTATGACAGGGCTAACTATGGCTACACCTTC
>TRBV5-1|NA|TRBJ2-2|TRBD1
CASSTSPTGEDGELFF
TGCGCCAGCAGCACCAGTCCGACAGGGGAGGACGGGGAGCTGTTTTTT
>TRBV19|NA|TRBJ1-2|NA
CASSTLEGYGYTF
TGTGCCAGTAGTACCTTGGAGGGATATGGCTACACCTTC
>TRBV6-1|NA|TRBJ1-2|NA
CASSEDGKHTF
TGTGCCAGCAGTGAAGACGGTAAACACACCTTC
>TRBV6-5|NA|TRBJ1-6|NA
CASSYMRSSYNSPLHF
TGTGCCAGCAGTTACATGAGGAGCTCCTATAATTCACCCCTCCACTTT
>TRBV7-3|NA|TRBJ2-7|NA
CASSLSGVGYEQYF
TGTGCCAGCAGCTTATCGGGGGTCGGCTACGAGCAGTACTTC
>TRBV5-6|NA|TRBJ1-2|NA
CASSFQDSRIYGYTF
TGTGCCAGCAGCTTCCAGGACAGCCGAATCTATGGCTACACCTTC
>TRBV13|once|TRBJ2-7|NA
CASSVRENPPYEQYF
TGTGCCAGCAGCGTACGGGAGAATCCCCCCTACGAGCAGTACTTC
>TRBV18|NA|TRBJ2-5|TRBD2
CASSPMVDSRGVTQYF
TGTGCCAGCTCACCAATGGTTGACTCGCGGGGGGTGACCCAGTACTTC
>TRBV6-1|NA|TRBJ2-1|TRBD1
CASSEGAGGYNEQFF
TGTGCCAGCAGTGAAGGGGCAGGGGGCTACAATGAGCAGTTCTTC
>TRBV5-1|NA|TRBJ1-2|TRBD1
CASSLISTGENRAF
TGCGCCAGCAGCCTGATCAGTACAGGGGAGAACCGGGCCTTC
>TRBV6-6|NA|TRBJ1-2|TRBD1
CASRETGGGYTF
TGTGCCAGCAGGGAAACAGGGGGCGGCTACACCTTC
>TRBV7-9|NA|TRBJ2-7|NA
CASSLSGHEQYF
TGTGCCAGCAGCTTGAGCGGTCACGAGCAGTACTTC
>TRBV21-1|NA|TRBJ2-7|NA
CASSKLRECFHEQYF
TGTGCCAGCAGCAAATTGCGGGAGTGTTTCCACGAGCAGTACTTC
>TRBV9|NA|TRBJ2-1|NA
CASSVGLAPTYNEQFF
TGTGCCAGCAGCGTAGGTCTAGCGCCAACCTACAATGAGCAGTTCTTC
>TRBV7-3|NA|TRBJ2-3|NA
CASSLMGSTDTQYF
TGTGCCAGCAGCTTAATGGGCAGCACAGATACGCAGTATTTT
>TRBV27|few|TRBJ1-1|NA
CASSLGRGAEAFF
TGTGCCAGCAGTTTGGGAAGGGGCGCTGAAGCTTTCTTT
>TRBV5-6|NA|TRBJ2-7|NA
CASSFAGGGEQYF
TGTGCCAGCAGCTTTGCCGGAGGCGGCGAGCAGTACTTC
>TRBV20-1|NA|TRBJ2-5|NA
CSARVLETQYF
TGCAGTGCTAGAGTACTCGAGACCCAGTACTTC
>TRBV5-1|NA|TRBJ2-7|TRBD1
CASSRDRGEQYF
TGCGCCAGCAGCCGGGACAGGGGCGAGCAGTACTTC
>TRBV9|NA|TRBJ2-3|NA
CASSLEGGQTDTQYF
TGTGCCAGCAGCCTCGAGGGGGGGCAGACAGATACGCAGTATTTT
>TRBV29-1|NA|TRBJ1-1|NA
CSVEVGLMNTEAFF
TGCAGCGTTGAAGTAGGACTTATGAACACTGAAGCTTTCTTT
>TRBV10-2|NA|TRBJ2-7|NA
CASEGRGGKKQYF
TGCGCCAGCGAGGGGCGGGGAGGTAAGAAGCAGTACTTC
>TRBV27|NA|TRBJ1-1|NA
CASGPQGKEAFF
TGTGCCAGCGGCCCCCAGGGGAAAGAAGCTTTCTTT